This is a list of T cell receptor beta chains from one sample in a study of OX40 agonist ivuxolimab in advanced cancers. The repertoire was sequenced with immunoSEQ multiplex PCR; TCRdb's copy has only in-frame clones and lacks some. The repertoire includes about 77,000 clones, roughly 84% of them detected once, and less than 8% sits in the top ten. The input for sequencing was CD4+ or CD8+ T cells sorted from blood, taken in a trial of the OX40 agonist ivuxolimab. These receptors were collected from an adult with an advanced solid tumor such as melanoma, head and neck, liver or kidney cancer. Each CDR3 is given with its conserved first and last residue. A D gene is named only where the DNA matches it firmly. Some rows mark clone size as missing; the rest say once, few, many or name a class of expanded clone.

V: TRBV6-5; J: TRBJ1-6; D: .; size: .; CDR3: CASSFRGGDSPLHF; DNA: TGTGCCAGCAGTTTCCGGGGAGGAGATTCACCCCTCCACTTT
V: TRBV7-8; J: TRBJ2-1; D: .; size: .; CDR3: CASSLGSASYNEQFF; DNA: TGTGCCAGCAGCTTAGGTTCAGCATCCTACAATGAGCAGTTCTTC
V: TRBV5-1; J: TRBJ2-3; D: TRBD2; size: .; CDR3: CASSLELAADTQYF; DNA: TGCGCCAGCAGCTTAGAACTAGCGGCAGATACGCAGTATTTT
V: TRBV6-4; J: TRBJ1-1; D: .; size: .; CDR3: CASSVERGVAEAFF; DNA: TGTGCCAGCAGTGTCGAGCGAGGGGTAGCTGAAGCTTTCTTT
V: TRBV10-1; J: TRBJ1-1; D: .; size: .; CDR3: CASGMGATGTEAFF; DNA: TGCGCCAGTGGGATGGGAGCGACGGGCACTGAAGCTTTCTTT
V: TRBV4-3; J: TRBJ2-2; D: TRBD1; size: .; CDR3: CASSQDRQGANTGELFF; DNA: TGCGCCAGCAGCCAAGATCGGCAGGGGGCCAACACCGGGGAGCTGTTTTTT
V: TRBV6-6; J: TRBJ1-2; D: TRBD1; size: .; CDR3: CASGYIGTANYGYTF; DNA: TGTGCCAGCGGTTACATAGGGACAGCAAACTATGGCTACACCTTC
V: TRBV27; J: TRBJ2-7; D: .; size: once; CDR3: CASRRTALTYEQYF; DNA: TGTGCCAGCCGAAGGACGGCGCTTACCTACGAGCAGTACTTC
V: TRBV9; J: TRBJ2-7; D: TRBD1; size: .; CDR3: CASSPSTGVAYEQYF; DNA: TGTGCCAGCAGCCCTTCGACAGGGGTGGCCTACGAGCAGTACTTC
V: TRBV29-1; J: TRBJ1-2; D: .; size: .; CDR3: CSVASGTGGYTF; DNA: TGCAGCGTTGCGTCAGGGACGGGAGGCTACACCTTC
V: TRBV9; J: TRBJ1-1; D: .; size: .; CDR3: CASSDGGGNTEAFF; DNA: TGTGCCAGCAGCGACGGGGGAGGGAACACTGAAGCTTTCTTT
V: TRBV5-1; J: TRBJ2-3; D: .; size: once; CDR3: CASSLAQVAVRAQYF; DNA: TGCGCCAGCAGCTTGGCCCAAGTAGCGGTAAGAGCGCAGTATTTT
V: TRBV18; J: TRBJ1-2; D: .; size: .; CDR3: CASSPGPYGYTF; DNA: TGTGCCAGCTCACCGGGACCCTATGGCTACACCTTC
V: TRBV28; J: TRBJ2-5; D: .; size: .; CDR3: CASSLGREETQYF; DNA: TGTGCCAGCAGTTTAGGCAGGGAAGAGACCCAGTACTTC
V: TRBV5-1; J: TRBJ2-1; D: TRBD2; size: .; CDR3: CASSLLAGGPDNEQFF; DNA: TGCGCCAGCAGCTTGTTGGCGGGGGGGCCGGACAATGAGCAGTTCTTC
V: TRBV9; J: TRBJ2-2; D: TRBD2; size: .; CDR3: CASSLRLAGQSTGELFF; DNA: TGTGCCAGCAGCCTCCGATTAGCGGGGCAGAGCACCGGGGAGCTGTTTTTT
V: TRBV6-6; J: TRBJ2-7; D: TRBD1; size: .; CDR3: CASSRGQGYEQYF; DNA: TGTGCCAGCAGCCGGGGACAGGGGTACGAGCAGTACTTC
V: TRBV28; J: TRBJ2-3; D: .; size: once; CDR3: CASSLMDTQYF; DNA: TGTGCCAGCAGTTTAATGGATACGCAGTATTTT
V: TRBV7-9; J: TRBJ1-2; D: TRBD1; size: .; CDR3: CASSLIPTGNYGYTF; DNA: TGTGCCAGCAGCTTGATACCGACAGGGAACTATGGCTACACCTTC
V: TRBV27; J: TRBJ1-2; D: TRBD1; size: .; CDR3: CASSLSPGGYGYTF; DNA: TGTGCCAGCAGTTTATCGCCAGGGGGCTATGGCTACACCTTC
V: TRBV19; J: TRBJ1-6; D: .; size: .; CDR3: CASSIETGRGNSPLHF; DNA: TGTGCCAGTAGTATAGAAACGGGGAGGGGTAATTCACCCCTCCACTTT
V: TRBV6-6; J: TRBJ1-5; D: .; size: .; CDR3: CASSYRAGNQPQHF; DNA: TGTGCCAGCAGTTACCGGGCAGGGAATCAGCCCCAGCATTTT
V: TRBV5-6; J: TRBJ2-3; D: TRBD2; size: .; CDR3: CASSLDSASGGAGTQYF; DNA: TGTGCCAGCAGCTTGGATTCGGCCAGCGGGGGGGCGGGTACGCAGTATTTT
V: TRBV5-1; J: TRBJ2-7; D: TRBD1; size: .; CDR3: CASSSGQPYEQYF; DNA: TGCGCCAGCAGCTCGGGACAGCCCTACGAGCAGTACTTC
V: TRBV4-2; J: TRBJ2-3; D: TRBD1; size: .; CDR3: CASSQDGIGTGGTDTQYF; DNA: TGTGCCAGCAGCCAAGATGGAATCGGGACAGGGGGTACAGATACGCAGTATTTT
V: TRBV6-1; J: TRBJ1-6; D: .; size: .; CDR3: CASSERASSYNSPLHF; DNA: TGTGCCAGCAGTGAAAGGGCCAGCTCCTATAATTCACCCCTCCACTTT
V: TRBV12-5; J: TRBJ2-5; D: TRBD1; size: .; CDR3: CASGLGDRGPETQYF; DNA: TGTGCTAGTGGTTTGGGGGACAGGGGGCCAGAGACCCAGTACTTC
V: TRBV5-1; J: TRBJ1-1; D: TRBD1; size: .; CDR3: CASRAGQGANTEAFF; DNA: TGCGCCAGCAGGGCCGGACAGGGGGCCAACACTGAAGCTTTCTTT
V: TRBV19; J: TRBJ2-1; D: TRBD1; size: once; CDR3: CASSPGTGRLSEQFF; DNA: TGTGCCAGTAGCCCCGGGACAGGGAGGTTAAGTGAGCAGTTCTTC
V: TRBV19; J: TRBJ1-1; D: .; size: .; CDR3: CASSIARAQMNTEAFF; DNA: TGTGCCAGTAGTATTGCCCGGGCCCAAATGAACACTGAAGCTTTCTTT
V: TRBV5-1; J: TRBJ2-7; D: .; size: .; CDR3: CASSLDAHSYEQYF; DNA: TGCGCCAGCAGCTTGGACGCCCACTCCTACGAGCAGTACTTC
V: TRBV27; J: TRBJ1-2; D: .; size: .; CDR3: CASSWLGGAGYTF; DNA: TGTGCCAGCAGTTGGTTGGGGGGCGCGGGCTACACCTTC
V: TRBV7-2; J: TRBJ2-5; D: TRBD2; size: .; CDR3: CASSLGSGAKETQYF; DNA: TGTGCCAGCAGCCTCGGTAGCGGGGCCAAAGAGACCCAGTACTTC
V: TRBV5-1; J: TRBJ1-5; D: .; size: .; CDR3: CASSLDGDQPQHF; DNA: TGCGCCAGCAGCTTGGACGGAGATCAGCCCCAGCATTTT
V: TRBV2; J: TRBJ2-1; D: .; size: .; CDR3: CASKVGGPVDEQFF; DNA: TGTGCCAGCAAGGTTGGTGGGCCAGTGGATGAGCAGTTCTTC
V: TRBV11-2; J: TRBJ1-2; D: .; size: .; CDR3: CASSLSTYSGYTF; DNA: TGTGCCAGCAGCTTATCGACCTACTCTGGCTACACCTTC
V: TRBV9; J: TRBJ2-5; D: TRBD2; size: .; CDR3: CASSGRTSGGTQYF; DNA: TGTGCCAGCAGCGGGCGGACTAGCGGGGGGACCCAGTACTTC
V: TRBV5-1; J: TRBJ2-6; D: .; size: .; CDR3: CASSAIGSGANVLTF; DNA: TGCGCCAGCAGCGCTATCGGCTCTGGGGCCAACGTCCTGACTTTC
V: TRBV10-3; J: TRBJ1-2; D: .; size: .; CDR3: CASTGEDYGYTF; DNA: TGTGCCTCTACTGGGGAAGACTATGGCTACACCTTC
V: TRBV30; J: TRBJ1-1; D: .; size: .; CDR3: CAWSVSGRTEAFF; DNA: TGTGCCTGGAGTGTATCCGGGAGGACTGAAGCTTTCTTT
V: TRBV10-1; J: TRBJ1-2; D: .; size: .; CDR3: CASSERQGFGYTF; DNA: TGCGCCAGCAGTGAGCGACAAGGGTTTGGCTACACCTTC
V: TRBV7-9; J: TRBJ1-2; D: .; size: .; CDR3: CASSLGDGNYGYTF; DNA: TGTGCCAGCAGCTTAGGGGACGGTAACTATGGCTACACCTTC
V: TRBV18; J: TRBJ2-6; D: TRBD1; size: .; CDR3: CASSATGGSGANVLTF; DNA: TGTGCCAGCTCAGCGACAGGGGGATCTGGGGCCAACGTCCTGACTTTC
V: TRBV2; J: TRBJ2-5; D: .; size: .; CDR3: CARGDSSQETQYF; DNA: TGTGCTAGGGGAGACAGCAGCCAAGAGACCCAGTACTTC
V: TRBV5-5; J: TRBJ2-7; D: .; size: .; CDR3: CASSSAFGQYF; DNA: TGTGCCAGCAGCTCGGCGTTTGGGCAGTACTTC
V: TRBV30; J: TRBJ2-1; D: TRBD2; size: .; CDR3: CAWISGRRWFEQFF; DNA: TGTGCCTGGATTAGCGGGAGGCGATGGTTTGAGCAGTTCTTC
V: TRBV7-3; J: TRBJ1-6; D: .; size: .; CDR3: CASSLQTGANSPLHF; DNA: TGTGCCAGCAGCTTACAGACGGGGGCGAATTCACCCCTCCACTTT
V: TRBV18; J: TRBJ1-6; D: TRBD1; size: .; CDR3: CASSLEQGARNSPLHF; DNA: TGTGCCAGCTCACTCGAACAGGGGGCGCGGAATTCACCCCTCCACTTT
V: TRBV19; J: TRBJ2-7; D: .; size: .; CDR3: CASSIDLGEQYF; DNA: TGTGCCAGTAGTATAGATCTGGGGGAGCAGTACTTC
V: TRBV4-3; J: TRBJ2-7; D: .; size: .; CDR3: CASSQATSYGEQYF; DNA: TGCGCCAGCAGCCAAGCAACTAGTTACGGCGAGCAGTACTTC
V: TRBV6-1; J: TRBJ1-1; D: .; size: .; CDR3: CASSDQGNTEAFF; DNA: TGTGCCAGCAGTGATCAGGGGAACACTGAAGCTTTCTTT